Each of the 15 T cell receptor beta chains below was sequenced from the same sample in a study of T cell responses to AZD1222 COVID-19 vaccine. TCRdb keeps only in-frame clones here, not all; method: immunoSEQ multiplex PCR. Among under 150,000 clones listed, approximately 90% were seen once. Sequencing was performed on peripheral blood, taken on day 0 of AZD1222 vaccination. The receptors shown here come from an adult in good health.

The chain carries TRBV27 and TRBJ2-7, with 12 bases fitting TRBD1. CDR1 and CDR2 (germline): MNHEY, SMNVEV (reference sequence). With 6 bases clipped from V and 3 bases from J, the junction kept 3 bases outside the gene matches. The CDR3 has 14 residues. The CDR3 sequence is CASRGTGGHYEQYF. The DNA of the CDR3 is TGTGCCAGCAGGGGGACAGGGGGCCACTACGAGCAGTACTTC.

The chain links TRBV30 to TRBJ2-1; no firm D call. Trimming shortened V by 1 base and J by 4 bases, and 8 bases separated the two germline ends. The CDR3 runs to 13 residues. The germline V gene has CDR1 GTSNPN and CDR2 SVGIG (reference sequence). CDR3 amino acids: CAWSGQEYNEQFF. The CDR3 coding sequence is TGTGCCTGGAGTGGGCAGGAATACAATGAGCAGTTCTTC.

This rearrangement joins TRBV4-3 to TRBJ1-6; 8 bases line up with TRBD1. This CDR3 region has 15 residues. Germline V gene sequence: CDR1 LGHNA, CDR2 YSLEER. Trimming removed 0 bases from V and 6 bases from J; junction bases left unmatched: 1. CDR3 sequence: CASSQDQGANSPLHF. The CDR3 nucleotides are TGCGCCAGCAGCCAAGATCAGGGGGCTAATTCACCCCTCCACTTT.

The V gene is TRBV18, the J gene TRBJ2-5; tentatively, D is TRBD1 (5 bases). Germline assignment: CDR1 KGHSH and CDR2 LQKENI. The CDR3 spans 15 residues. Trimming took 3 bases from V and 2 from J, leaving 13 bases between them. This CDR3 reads CASSPRTPPQETQYF. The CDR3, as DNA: TGTGCCAGCTCACCCCGGACACCCCCTCAAGAGACCCAGTACTTC.

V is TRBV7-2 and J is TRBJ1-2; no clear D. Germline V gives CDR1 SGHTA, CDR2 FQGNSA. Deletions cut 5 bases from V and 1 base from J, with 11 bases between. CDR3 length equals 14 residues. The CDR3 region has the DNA TGTGCCAGCAGCAACAAGGGAGTTAACTATGGCTACACCTTC. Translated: CASSNKGVNYGYTF.

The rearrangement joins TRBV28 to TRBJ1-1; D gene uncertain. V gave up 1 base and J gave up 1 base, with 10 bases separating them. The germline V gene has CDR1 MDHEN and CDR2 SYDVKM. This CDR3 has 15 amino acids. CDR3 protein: CASSLYGPRNTEAFF. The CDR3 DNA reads TGTGCCAGCAGTTTATACGGACCTCGGAACACTGAAGCTTTCTTT.

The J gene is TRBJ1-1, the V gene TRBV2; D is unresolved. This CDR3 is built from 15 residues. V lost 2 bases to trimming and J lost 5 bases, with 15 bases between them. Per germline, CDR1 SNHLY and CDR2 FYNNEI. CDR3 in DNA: TGTGCCAGCAGTGAATCTTTTGGTGGCAGAACTGAAGCTTTCTTT. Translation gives CASSESFGGRTEAFF.

The CDR3 sequence: CASSPGGQGTDTQYF. The DNA of the CDR3 is TGTGCCAGCAGCCCTGGGGGACAGGGCACAGATACGCAGTATTTT. The J gene is TRBJ2-3, the V gene TRBV5-4, with 8 bases lining up with TRBD1. Germline CDR1 is SGHNT and CDR2 is YYREEE (reference sequence). The CDR3 length is 15 residues. V shed 4 bases, J shed 1 base, and the junction held 5 bases outside the gene matches.

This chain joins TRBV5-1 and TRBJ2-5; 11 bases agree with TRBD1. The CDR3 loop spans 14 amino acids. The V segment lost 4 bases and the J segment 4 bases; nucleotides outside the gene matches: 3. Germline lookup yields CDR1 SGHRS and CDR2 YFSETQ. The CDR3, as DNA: TGCGCCAGCAGCGCCGGGACAGGGGGAGAGACCCAGTACTTC. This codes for CASSAGTGGETQYF.

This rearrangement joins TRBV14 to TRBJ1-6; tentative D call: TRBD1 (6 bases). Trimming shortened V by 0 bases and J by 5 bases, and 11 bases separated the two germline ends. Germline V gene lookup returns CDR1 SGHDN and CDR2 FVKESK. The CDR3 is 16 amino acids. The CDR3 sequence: CASSQDRYRDNSPLHF. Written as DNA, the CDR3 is TGTGCCAGCAGCCAAGATCGGTACAGGGATAATTCACCCCTCCACTTT.

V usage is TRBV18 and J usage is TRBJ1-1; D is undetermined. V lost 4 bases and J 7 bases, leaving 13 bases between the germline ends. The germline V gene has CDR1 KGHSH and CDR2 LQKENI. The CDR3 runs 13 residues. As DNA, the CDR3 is TGTGCCAGCTCACGAGGGCCTACCAATGAAGCTTTCTTT. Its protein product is CASSRGPTNEAFF.

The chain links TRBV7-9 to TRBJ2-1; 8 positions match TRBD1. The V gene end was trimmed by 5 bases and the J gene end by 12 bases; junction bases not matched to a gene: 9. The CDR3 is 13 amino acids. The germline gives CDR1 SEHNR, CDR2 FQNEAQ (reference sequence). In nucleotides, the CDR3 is TGTGCCAGCAGCGCGCGACAGGGGTGGGTGCAGTTCTTC. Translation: CASSARQGWVQFF.

The CDR3 region has the DNA TGCGCCAGCAGCCAAGCCGGGACAGACTACGAGCAGTACTTC. As protein: CASSQAGTDYEQYF. The chain couples TRBV4-1 to TRBJ2-7, with 7 bases that match TRBD1. V shed 1 base, J shed 3 bases, and the junction held 3 bases outside the gene matches. This CDR3 has 14 amino acids. Germline-derived CDR1 and CDR2 are MGHRA and YSYEKL.

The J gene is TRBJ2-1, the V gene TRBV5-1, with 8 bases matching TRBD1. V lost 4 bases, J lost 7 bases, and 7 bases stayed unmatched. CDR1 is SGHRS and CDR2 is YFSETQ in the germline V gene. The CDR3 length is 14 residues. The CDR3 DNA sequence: TGCGCCAGCAGCACCCAGACAGGGGCAAATGAGCAGTTCTTC. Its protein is CASSTQTGANEQFF.

Written as DNA, the CDR3 is TGTGCCAGCAGTCTACCGGCAGTCAATGAAAAACTGTTTTTT. This sequence encodes CASSLPAVNEKLFF. The chain combines TRBV28 with TRBJ1-4; D not certain. Trimming took 5 bases from V and 5 from J, leaving 12 bases between them. The CDR3 has 14 amino acids. In germline, CDR1 is MDHEN, CDR2 SYDVKM.